This is a list of T cell receptor beta chains from one sample in a study of blood T cell repertoires in COVID-19. Only in-frame clones appear in the TCRdb table, and some are missing; sequencing was by immunoSEQ multiplex PCR. Altogether 75,000 to 100,000 clones are present, about 85% being singletons, with the ten largest covering approximately 4.5%. Sample: peripheral blood. Source of these receptors: a man in his 70s with acute or convalescent COVID-19. Each CDR3 is given with its conserved first and last residue. A D gene is named only where the DNA matches it firmly. Not all rows give a size; the values are once, few, many and, for expanded clones, a class.

-	TRBV4-2	-	TRBJ1-4	TGTGCCAGCAGCCAGTCTACAGGGTTCACTAATGAAAAACTGTTTTTT	CASSQSTGFTNEKLFF
-	TRBV6-6	-	TRBJ1-5	TGTGCCAGCAGTTCGGGGGGCGACGGTCAGCCCCAGCATTTT	CASSSGGDGQPQHF
-	TRBV20-1	TRBD1	TRBJ1-2	TGCAGTGCTAGTACTAAGGGGGCCTATGGCTACACCTTC	CSASTKGAYGYTF
-	TRBV5-1	TRBD1	TRBJ1-6	TGCGCCAGCAGCTTGGGACAGGGTATTTCACCCCTCCACTTT	CASSLGQGISPLHF
-	TRBV19	-	TRBJ2-3	TGTGCCAGTAGTATCCGGGAAAACCCCACAGATACGCAGTATTTT	CASSIRENPTDTQYF
-	TRBV2	-	TRBJ2-7	TGTGCCAGCAGTATTAACAGGGTAAACTACGAGCAGTACTTC	CASSINRVNYEQYF
-	TRBV5-1	-	TRBJ2-2	TGCGCCAGCAGCGGGGCCAACCTCGACACCGGGGAGCTGTTTTTT	CASSGANLDTGELFF
-	TRBV9	TRBD1	TRBJ1-6	TGTGCCAGCAGCATCGGACAGGCGCTAAATTCACCCCTCCACTTT	CASSIGQALNSPLHF
-	TRBV28	-	TRBJ1-2	TGTGCCAGCAGTTTCGGCAGGGAGGTCGATGGCTACACCTTC	CASSFGREVDGYTF
-	TRBV28	-	TRBJ1-5	TGTGCCAGCAGTTCGCTTTCAGGATCCCACAATCAGCCCCAGCATTTT	CASSSLSGSHNQPQHF
-	TRBV28	-	TRBJ1-5	TGTGCCAGCAGTGACAGACAGTCCTATCAGCCCCAGCATTTT	CASSDRQSYQPQHF
-	TRBV2	-	TRBJ2-7	TGTGCCAGCGGGCGGGATGGGTCAGGGGGTCCCTACGAGCAGTACTTC	CASGRDGSGGPYEQYF
-	TRBV16	TRBD2	TRBJ2-1	TGTGCCAGCAGCCAAGCTAGCGGTAATGAGCAGTTCTTC	CASSQASGNEQFF
-	TRBV15	TRBD1	TRBJ2-3	TGTGCCACCAGAGGCGGTTGGACAGGGCAAGCGCGCGTAGCTAGCACAGATACGCAGTATTTT	CATRGGWTGQARVASTDTQYF
-	TRBV30	TRBD1	TRBJ2-6	TGTGCCGGCCCGGGACAGGGGCCTTTTGGGGCCAACGTCCTGACTTTC	CAGPGQGPFGANVLTF
few	TRBV5-4	TRBD1	TRBJ2-1	TGTGCCAGCAGCTTAGCAGGGGGCGGGCAGTTCTTC	CASSLAGGGQFF
-	TRBV6-5	TRBD1	TRBJ1-5	TGTGCCAGCAGCCTACAGGGGGGAGATCAGCCCCAGCATTTT	CASSLQGGDQPQHF
-	TRBV7-8	TRBD1	TRBJ1-1	TGTGCCAGCAGCCGAAGGGACAGGGTGAACACTGAAGCTTTCTTT	CASSRRDRVNTEAFF
-	TRBV6-7	TRBD1	TRBJ1-5	TGTGCCAGCAGCCACGGACAGGGGTATAGCAATCAGCCCCAGCATTTT	CASSHGQGYSNQPQHF
-	TRBV11-2	-	TRBJ1-6	TGTGCCAGCAGCCCCTCTCCGTCGGGGAAGAATTCACCCCTCCACTTT	CASSPSPSGKNSPLHF
-	TRBV19	TRBD1	TRBJ2-1	TGTGCCAGTAGTGTAAGAGGGACAGGGGGCGATGAGCAGTTCTTC	CASSVRGTGGDEQFF
few	TRBV18	TRBD1	TRBJ2-7	TGTGCCAGCTCACCAATAGCTGGACAGGGGTTCTACGAGCAGTACTTC	CASSPIAGQGFYEQYF
-	TRBV10-3	TRBD1	TRBJ1-4	TGTGCCATCAGTGAGTTCAGGGGGATCGACGAAAAACTGTTTTTT	CAISEFRGIDEKLFF
-	TRBV5-1	-	TRBJ1-1	TGCGCCAGCAGCTGGGCAGGGCGAGGTGACACTGAAGCTTTCTTT	CASSWAGRGDTEAFF
once	TRBV9	-	TRBJ2-1	TGTGCCAGCAGCGTTGGTCTGGGGAGCTACAATGAGCAGTTCTTC	CASSVGLGSYNEQFF
-	TRBV28	-	TRBJ1-2	TGTGCCAGCATTTCTTTGACAGGTCGGGGCTATGGCTACACCTTC	CASISLTGRGYGYTF
-	TRBV24-1	TRBD1	TRBJ2-5	TGTGCCACCAGTGATACCCCAAAGGGGGCCCAAGAGACCCAGTACTTC	CATSDTPKGAQETQYF
-	TRBV4-1	-	TRBJ2-4	TGCGCCAGCAGCCAAGGCGACGGGCAGGGGATAGCCAAAAACATTCAGTACTTC	CASSQGDGQGIAKNIQYF
few	TRBV19	-	TRBJ2-2	TGTGCCAGTAGTATAGTTCCGGGAGCCGGGGAGCTGTTTTTT	CASSIVPGAGELFF
-	TRBV2	-	TRBJ2-2	TGTGCCAGCAGTGATCGGTCAGGCGGGGAGCTGTTTTTT	CASSDRSGGELFF
-	TRBV28	TRBD1	TRBJ2-5	TGTGCCAGCAGTCTAGGACAGGGGGGAGAAGAGACCCAGTACTTC	CASSLGQGGEETQYF
-	TRBV2	TRBD1	TRBJ2-3	TGTGCCAGCAGCTTAAGACAGGGAAGCACAGATACGCAGTATTTT	CASSLRQGSTDTQYF
-	TRBV3-1/TRBV3-2	TRBD1	TRBJ1-2	TGTGCCAGCAGCCACGCTGACAGGGGTAACTATGGCTACACCTTC	CASSHADRGNYGYTF
few	TRBV5-6	-	TRBJ1-5	TGTGCCAGCAGCTTGCTGAATCAGCCCCAGCATTTT	CASSLLNQPQHF
-	TRBV11-2	-	TRBJ2-2	TGTGCCAGCAGCTGGGGCCGGGCGAACACCGGGGAGCTGTTTTTT	CASSWGRANTGELFF